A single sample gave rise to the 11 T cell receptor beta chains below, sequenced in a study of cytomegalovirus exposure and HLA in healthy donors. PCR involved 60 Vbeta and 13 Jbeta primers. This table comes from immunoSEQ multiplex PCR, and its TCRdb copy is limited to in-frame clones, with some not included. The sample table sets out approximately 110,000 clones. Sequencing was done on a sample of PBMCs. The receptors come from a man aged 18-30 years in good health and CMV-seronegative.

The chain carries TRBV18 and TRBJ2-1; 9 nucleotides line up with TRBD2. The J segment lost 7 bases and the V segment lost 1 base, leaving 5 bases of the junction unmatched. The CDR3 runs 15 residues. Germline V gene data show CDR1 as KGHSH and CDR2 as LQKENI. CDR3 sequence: CASSPRTSERNEQFF. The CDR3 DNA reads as TGTGCCAGCTCACCACGGACTAGCGAAAGGAATGAGCAGTTCTTC.

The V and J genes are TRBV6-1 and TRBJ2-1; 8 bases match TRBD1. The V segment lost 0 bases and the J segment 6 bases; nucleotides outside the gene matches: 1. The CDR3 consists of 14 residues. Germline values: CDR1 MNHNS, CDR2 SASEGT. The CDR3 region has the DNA TGTGCCAGCAGTGAAGCAACAGGGGGCAATGAGCAGTTCTTC. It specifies CASSEATGGNEQFF.

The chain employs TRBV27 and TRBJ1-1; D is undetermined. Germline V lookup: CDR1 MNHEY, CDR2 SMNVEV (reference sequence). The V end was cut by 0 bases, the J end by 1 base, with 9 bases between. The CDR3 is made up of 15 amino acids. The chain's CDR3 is CASSLSNTKNTEAFF. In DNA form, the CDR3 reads TGTGCCAGCAGTTTATCGAACACTAAGAACACTGAAGCTTTCTTT.

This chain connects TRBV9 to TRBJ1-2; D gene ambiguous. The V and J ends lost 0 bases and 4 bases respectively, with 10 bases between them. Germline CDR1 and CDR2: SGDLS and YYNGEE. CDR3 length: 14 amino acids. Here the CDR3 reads CASSVDWEGYGYTF. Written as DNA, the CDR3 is TGTGCCAGCAGCGTAGATTGGGAGGGCTATGGCTACACCTTC.

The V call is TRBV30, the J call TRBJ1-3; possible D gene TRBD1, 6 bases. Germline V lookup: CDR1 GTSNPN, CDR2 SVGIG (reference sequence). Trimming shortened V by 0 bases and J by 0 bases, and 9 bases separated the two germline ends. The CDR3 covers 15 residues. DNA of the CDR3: TGTGCCTGGAGTGTGGGGGCCAGCTCTGGAAACACCATATATTTT. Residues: CAWSVGASSGNTIYF.

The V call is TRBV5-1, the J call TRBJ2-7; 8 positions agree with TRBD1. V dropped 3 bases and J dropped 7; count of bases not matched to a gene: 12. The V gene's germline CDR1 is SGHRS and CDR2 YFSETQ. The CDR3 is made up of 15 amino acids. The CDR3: CASSWGSGGAEEQYF. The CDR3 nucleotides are TGCGCCAGCAGCTGGGGGTCAGGGGGCGCAGAAGAGCAGTACTTC.

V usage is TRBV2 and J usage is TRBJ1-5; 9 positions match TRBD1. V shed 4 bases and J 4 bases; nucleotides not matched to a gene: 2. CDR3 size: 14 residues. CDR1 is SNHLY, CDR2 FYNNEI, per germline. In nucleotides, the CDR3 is TGTGCCAGCAGTGTCGGACAGGGGAATCAGCCCCAGCATTTT. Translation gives CASSVGQGNQPQHF.

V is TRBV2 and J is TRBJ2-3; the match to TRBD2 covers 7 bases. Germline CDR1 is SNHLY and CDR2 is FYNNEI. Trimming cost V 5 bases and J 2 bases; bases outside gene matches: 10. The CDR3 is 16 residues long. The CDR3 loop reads CASSREGGGITDTQYF. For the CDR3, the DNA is TGTGCCAGCAGTAGGGAGGGCGGGGGAATCACAGATACGCAGTATTTT.

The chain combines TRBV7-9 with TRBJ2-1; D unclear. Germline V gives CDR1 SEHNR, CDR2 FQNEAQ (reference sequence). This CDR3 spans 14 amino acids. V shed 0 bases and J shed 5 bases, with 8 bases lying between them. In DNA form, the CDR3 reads TGTGCCAGCAGCTTAGCGCCAAGCCACAATGAGCAGTTCTTC. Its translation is CASSLAPSHNEQFF.

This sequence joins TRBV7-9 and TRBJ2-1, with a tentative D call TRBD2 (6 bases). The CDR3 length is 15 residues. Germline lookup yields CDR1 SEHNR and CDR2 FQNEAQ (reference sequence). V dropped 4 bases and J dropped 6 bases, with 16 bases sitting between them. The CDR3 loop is CASSSRGIGLNEQFF. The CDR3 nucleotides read TGTGCCAGCAGCTCTCGCGGGATAGGGCTCAATGAGCAGTTCTTC.

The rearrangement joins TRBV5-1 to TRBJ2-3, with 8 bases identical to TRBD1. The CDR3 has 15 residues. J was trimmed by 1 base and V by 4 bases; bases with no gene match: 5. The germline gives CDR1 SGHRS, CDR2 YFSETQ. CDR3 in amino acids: CASSLRGLGTDTQYF. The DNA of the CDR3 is TGCGCCAGCAGCCTCAGGGGGCTTGGCACAGATACGCAGTATTTT.